One and the same sample provided the 26 T cell receptor beta chains below, sequenced in a study of vaccination and CD4 T cells after COVID-19. Time point denoted: late sampling 161 to 241 days after vaccination in a few convalescent patients. The treatment here: approximately nine-day PBMC culture with coronavirus spike peptide pools or control peptides (ViraFEST assay). Sequencing of DNA taken from cultured CD4+ T cells relied on the Oncomine TCR Beta short-read assay. Via MiXCR, TCRdb re-called the PCR reads, giving one row per CDR3 protein. The sample records 25,000 to 30,000 distinct CDR3 sequences, around 33% being singletons. What these receptors recognize is not known. The material was CD4+ T cells from blood, cultured in vitro, obtained about 7 months after SARS-CoV-2 vaccination. The receptors come from a human donor who had recovered from COVID-19.

The chain couples TRBV28 to TRBJ2-7; TRBD2 might be the D (5 bases). The CDR3 totals 15 residues. Germline V gene lookup returns CDR1 MDHEN and CDR2 SYDVKM. Trimming took 4 bases from V and 2 from J, leaving 15 bases between them. This CDR3 is CASSSRQPGAYEQYF. The CDR3 DNA is TGTGCCAGCAGTTCCCGCCAGCCCGGGGCCTACGAGCAGTACTTC.

The chain recombines TRBV7-3 with TRBJ2-7; 11 bases fit TRBD1. Per the germline V gene, CDR1 is SGHTA and CDR2 is FQGTGA. The CDR3 has 15 amino acids. Trimming at V came to 3 bases and at J to 3 bases, leaving 4 bases not matched to a gene. The CDR3 DNA reads as TGTGCCAGCAGCTTGGCCGGGACAGGGGGCTACGAGCAGTACTTC. Its translation is CASSLAGTGGYEQYF.

The chain uses TRBV27 and TRBJ2-5; D gene unclear. This CDR3 spans 14 amino acids. Trimming took off 3 bases at V and 2 bases at J, with 10 bases between the two ends. In germline, CDR1 is MNHEY, CDR2 SMNVEV (reference sequence). The CDR3 loop is CASSFLGGQETQYF. CDR3 coding DNA: TGTGCCAGCAGTTTCCTTGGCGGTCAAGAGACCCAGTACTTC.

The chain combines TRBV7-3 with TRBJ2-7; the D gene is possibly TRBD1 (6 bases). Trimming removed 1 base from V and 5 bases from J, with 18 bases in between. Germline V gives CDR1 SGHTA, CDR2 FQGTGA. CDR3 length: 16 residues. The DNA of the CDR3 is TGTGCCAGCAGCTTAAAGGGAAAAACAGGGTCCCACGAGCAGTACTTC. Its translation is CASSLKGKTGSHEQYF.

This clonotype has a handful of counts. This chain links TRBV10-1 with TRBJ1-6; no definite D call. Germline values: CDR1 WNHNN, CDR2 SYGVQD (reference sequence). V lost 2 bases and J 7 bases, leaving 6 bases between the germline ends. The CDR3 is made up of 13 amino acids. Here the CDR3 DNA reads TGCGCCAGCAGTGAGGGGCTAAATTCACCCCTCCACTTT. As protein: CASSEGLNSPLHF.

This chain joins TRBV20-1 and TRBJ1-5; D perhaps matches TRBD1 (5 bases). CDR1 and CDR2 from the germline V gene are DFQATT and SNEGSKA (reference sequence). Between the trimmed V and J ends, which lost 0 bases and 10 bases, there was a span of 7 bases. The CDR3 sequence is 11 residues long. The CDR3 nucleotides are TGCAGTGCTAGAGATACAGGACCCCAGCATTTT. Translating it yields CSARDTGPQHF.

This clonotype turned up a few times. The chain employs TRBV20-1 and TRBJ2-1, with D unclear. Trimming shortened V by 3 bases and J by 8 bases, and 11 bases separated the two germline ends. The CDR3 has 12 residues. The V gene's germline CDR1 is DFQATT and CDR2 SNEGSKA (reference sequence). CDR3 bases: TGCAGTGCTAGCCCATATGGGGATGAGCAGTTCTTC. Its translation: CSASPYGDEQFF.

The chain combines TRBV20-1 with TRBJ1-1; no clear D. V lost 4 bases and J 3 bases, leaving 15 bases between the germline ends. CDR1 is DFQATT and CDR2 is SNEGSKA in the germline V gene (reference sequence). There are 14 residues in the CDR3. The CDR3 spells CSAMWSGMDTEAFF. CDR3 DNA sequence: TGCAGTGCTATGTGGTCTGGGATGGACACTGAAGCTTTCTTT.

This clonotype has a handful of counts. V and J are TRBV7-2 and TRBJ2-3; TRBD1 matches at 10 bases. This CDR3 has 14 residues. V shed 4 bases and J 7 bases; nucleotides not matched to a gene: 5. Germline CDR1 is SGHTA and CDR2 is FQGNSA. The CDR3 protein is CASSSRTGGHTQYF. In DNA form, the CDR3 reads TGTGCCAGCAGCTCTCGGACAGGGGGTCATACGCAGTATTTT.

The chain recombines TRBV20-1 with TRBJ1-5; D uncertain. Germline V CDR1 and CDR2: DFQATT, SNEGSKA (reference sequence). This CDR3 comprises 13 residues. V lost 5 bases and J 4 bases, leaving 12 bases between the germline ends. CDR3 nucleotides: TGCAGTGCTCTCACGGAAGGTAATCAGCCCCAGCATTTT. It codes for CSALTEGNQPQHF.

This clonotype was found a few times. CDR3 DNA: TGTGCCAGCAGCCAAGGACTAGATGTAGATACGCAGTATTTT. Translating it yields CASSQGLDVDTQYF. The chain links TRBV11-3 to TRBJ2-3; TRBD2 matches at 7 bases. The V and J ends lost 5 bases and 5 bases, in that order; junction bases with no gene match: 7. This CDR3 contains 14 residues. The germline V gene has CDR1 SGHNT and CDR2 YENEEA.

The V gene is TRBV20-1, the J gene TRBJ1-6; no reliable D call. Germline CDR1 is DFQATT and CDR2 is SNEGSKA (reference sequence). The CDR3 totals 14 residues. Trimming took 0 bases from V and 7 from J, leaving 10 bases between them. DNA for the CDR3: TGCAGTGCTAGAGATAGAACTCGAAATTCACCCCTCCACTTT. Translated: CSARDRTRNSPLHF.

On this clonotype itself: At one end, the junction sequence differs from germline, possibly due to a read error. This chain joins TRBV7-3 and TRBJ2-5; D is unresolved. CDR1 and CDR2 from the germline V gene are SGHTA and FQGTGA. This CDR3 spans 14 amino acids. The CDR3 nucleotides read TGTGCCAGCAGCCTGTACGGCCAACAAGAGGCCCAGTACTTC. Translation gives CASSLYGQQEAQYF.

V usage is TRBV7-8 and J usage is TRBJ2-5, with 8 bases lining up with TRBD2. The germline gives CDR1 SGHVS, CDR2 FQNEAQ. J gave up 2 bases and V 4 bases, and 6 bases lay outside the gene matches. This CDR3 is 15 amino acids long. The CDR3 DNA follows: TGTGCCAGCAGCTATCAGCGGGAGAGACAAGAGACCCAGTACTTC. Translating gives CASSYQRERQETQYF. Complete variable domain (other parts from reference TRBV7-8 and TRBJ2-5): GAGVSQSPRYKVAKRGQDVALRCDPISGHVSLFWYQQALGQGPEFLTYFQNEAQLDKSGLPSDRFFAERPEGSVSTLKIQRTQQEDSAVYLCASSYQRERQETQYFGPGTRLLVL.

The rearrangement links TRBV27 to TRBJ2-2, with TRBD2 matching over 7 bases. Per the germline V gene, CDR1 is MNHEY and CDR2 is SMNVEV (reference sequence). The trim removed 6 bases at V and 6 bases at J, leaving 13 bases unmatched. This CDR3 region has 16 residues. The CDR3 DNA sequence: TGTGCCAGCAGGAGGCGACTAGCAGGGTTGCCCGGGGAGCTGTTTTTT. It specifies CASRRRLAGLPGELFF.

V and J are TRBV28 and TRBJ1-5; D is unclear. Deletions cut 2 bases from V and 7 bases from J, with 6 bases between. Germline CDR1 and CDR2: MDHEN and SYDVKM. There are 12 residues in the CDR3. CDR3 sequence (DNA): TGTGCCAGCAGTTTAAGGGCCCAGCCCCAGCATTTT. This sequence encodes CASSLRAQPQHF.

V usage is TRBV20-1 and J usage is TRBJ2-1; 14 bases match TRBD2. The CDR3 is 14 amino acids. Germline assignment: CDR1 DFQATT and CDR2 SNEGSKA (reference sequence). Losses at the gene ends were 7 bases for V and 6 bases for J; bases not matched to a gene: 5. The DNA of the CDR3 is TGCAGTGTTCAGGGACTAGCGGGAGTCAATGAGCAGTTCTTC. Translation gives CSVQGLAGVNEQFF.

The chain combines TRBV7-9 with TRBJ2-3; no definite D call. CDR1 SEHNR and CDR2 FQNEAQ come from the germline V gene (reference sequence). V was pared by 3 bases and J by 6 bases, with 10 bases between. CDR3 size: 13 residues. The CDR3 region has the DNA TGTGCCAGCAGCTTCCGAACCCCCGATACGCAGTATTTT. Translated: CASSFRTPDTQYF.

This clonotype turned up a few times. The chain employs TRBV20-1 and TRBJ2-1; 13 nucleotides align to TRBD2. Unmatched junction bases numbered 13, after V lost 6 bases and J lost 8 bases. Germline CDR1 reads DFQATT; CDR2 reads SNEGSKA (reference sequence). The length of the CDR3 is 16 residues. This CDR3 reads CSAISPGLAGFDEQFF. The CDR3 bases are TGCAGTGCCATCTCTCCGGGACTAGCGGGATTCGATGAGCAGTTCTTC.

The chain combines TRBV20-1 with TRBJ2-5; a possible D gene is TRBD1 (5 bases). The length of the CDR3 is 13 residues. V shed 3 bases and J shed 3 bases, with 11 bases lying between them. CDR1 and CDR2 (germline): DFQATT, SNEGSKA (reference sequence). The CDR3: CSARPPGKETQYF. CDR3 nucleotides: TGCAGTGCTAGGCCCCCAGGGAAAGAGACCCAGTACTTC.

This clonotype has a handful of counts. The V and J genes are TRBV15 and TRBJ1-5; TRBD1 is a possible D gene (5 bases). There are 16 residues in the CDR3. Trimming took off 0 bases at V and 7 bases at J, with 16 bases between the two ends. CDR1 and CDR2 from the germline V gene are LNHNV and YYDKDF (reference sequence). The CDR3 spells CATSRDRRGVNQPQHF. CDR3 DNA sequence: TGTGCCACCAGCAGAGATCGGAGGGGAGTCAACCAGCCCCAGCATTTT.

The J gene is TRBJ2-5, the V gene TRBV7-9; 10 bases are shared with TRBD2. The CDR3 runs 20 residues. Germline V gene sequence: CDR1 SEHNR, CDR2 FQNEAQ (reference sequence). With V trimmed by 3 bases and J by 7 bases, 23 bases remained unmatched. The CDR3 nucleotides read TGTGCCAGCAGCTTCCTAAAAAAGCGGGAGGGTAGAGAGCGATCTGGGACCCAGTACTTC. The encoded protein is CASSFLKKREGRERSGTQYF. Using reference TRBV7-9 and TRBJ2-5 for the parts outside the CDR3, the full variable domain is DTGVSQNPRHKITKRGQNVTFRCDPISEHNRLYWYRQTLGQGPEFLTYFQNEAQLEKSRLLSDRFSAERPKGSFSTLEIQRTEQGDSAMYLCASSFLKKREGRERSGTQYFGPGTRLLVL.

The CDR3 DNA reads TGTGCCAGCAGAGGACAGGGCGAAGAGACCCAGTACTTC. Its translation is CASRGQGEETQYF. The chain is built from TRBV6-1 and TRBJ2-5, with 8 bases lining up with TRBD1. The CDR3 is 13 amino acids. The germline V gene encodes CDR1 MNHNS and CDR2 SASEGT. V was clipped by 6 bases and J by 3 bases; unmatched bases: 3.

The V call is TRBV19, the J call TRBJ2-2; 10 positions match TRBD2. The length of the CDR3 is 17 residues. Germline V gene sequence: CDR1 LNHDA, CDR2 SQIVND (reference sequence). The ends lost 7 bases at V and 1 base at J; junction bases unmatched: 9. The DNA for the CDR3 is TGTGCCAGTATTCTAGCTAGCGGGAGAGGGAACACCGGGGAGCTGTTTTTT. Protein: CASILASGRGNTGELFF.

This chain connects TRBV11-2 to TRBJ2-6; TRBD1 matches 9 bases. The ends lost 5 bases at V and 4 bases at J; junction bases unmatched: 9. The germline V gene encodes CDR1 SGHAT and CDR2 FQNNGV. The CDR3 runs 17 residues. The CDR3 DNA sequence: TGTGCCAGCAGCCCAGGGACAGGGAGACCCGGGGCCAACGTCCTGACTTTC. Translated, it gives CASSPGTGRPGANVLTF.

The chain carries TRBV20-1 and TRBJ2-1; 12 nucleotides match TRBD2. Germline loops: CDR1 DFQATT, CDR2 SNEGSKA (reference sequence). J was trimmed by 9 bases and V by 2 bases; bases with no gene match: 8. CDR3 length equals 15 residues. This CDR3 is CSARQTSGRSAEQFF. The DNA of the CDR3 is TGCAGTGCTAGACAAACTAGCGGGAGGTCGGCTGAGCAGTTCTTC.